This paragraph reports one T cell receptor beta chain. Its specificity is unknown. Though nominally healthy at sampling, donors likely had unrecorded immune exposures. With 60 Vbeta and 13 Jbeta primers, the PCR was carried out. TCRdb's table, derived via immunoSEQ multiplex PCR, lists solely in-frame clones and lacks some. Seen here are approximately 210,000 clones, under 85% observed once, and the top ten hold about 9.4%. The V gene end was trimmed by 5 bases and the J gene end by 6 bases; junction bases not matched to a gene: 8. This CDR3 region has 16 residues. Germline lookup yields CDR1 SEHNR and CDR2 FQNEAQ (reference sequence). The data originate from a study of cytomegalovirus exposure and HLA in healthy donors. Overall study results and limits: Near-uniform donor sequencing depth was presumed by presence/absence analyses. Specific recognition of CMV antigens was confirmed in vitro for a few chains (all CMV-associated). A cluster of highly shared sequence variants was likely a sequencing artifact.

The sample consisted of PBMCs. This sequence originates from a woman aged 45-65 years in good health and CMV-seropositive. This chain joins TRBV7-9 and TRBJ2-2; 11 positions match TRBD2. The CDR3: CASSPRLAGTPGELFF. CDR3 nucleotides: TGTGCCAGCAGCCCTCGACTAGCGGGGACCCCCGGGGAGCTGTTTTTT.